This entry lists 8 T cell receptor beta chains sequenced from one sample in a study of tumor-infiltrating lymphocytes in primary liver carcinoma. In addition to blood RNA drawn from unsorted whole blood, germline DNA was extracted. Researchers generated TCR beta cDNA from approximately 450 ng of total RNA, relying on a constant-region primer. Generation of the TCR beta libraries relied on three nested multiplex PCR rounds using slightly modified ARM-PCR. The first two PCR rounds used TRBV1-TRBV30 forward primers with a C-beta reverse primer, around 10 cycles each. One entry per CDR3 protein, called by TCRdb with MiXCR from the multiplex PCR reads. This sample yields about 320,000 distinct CDR3 sequences, of which approximately 54% are seen a single time; approximately 15% belongs to the top ten. Sequencing was carried out using peripheral blood. The receptor set was obtained from a woman aged 25 to 45 with primary liver carcinoma and hepatitis B virus infection.

Points on this clonotype: A much larger clone is a single base away; this may be a read error. The DNA for the CDR3 is TGTGCCAGCAGAGGGACTAGCGGGCCCTACATTGAGCAGTTCTTC. This encodes CASRGTSGPYIEQFF. The chain uses TRBV12-3 or TRBV12-4 and TRBJ2-1; 12 nucleotides align to TRBD2. The CDR3 contains 15 residues.

This chain links TRBV28 with TRBJ2-7; D is perhaps TRBD1 (6 bases). V was trimmed by 2 bases and J by 2 bases, leaving 25 bases between them. The CDR3 has 19 residues. Germline assignment: CDR1 MDHEN and CDR2 SYDVKM. The CDR3 bases are TGTGCCAGCAGTTTAAGGATAAAATTCGCGGACAGCCGAACCTACGAGCAGTACTTC. It specifies CASSLRIKFADSRTYEQYF.

On this clonotype: No conserved phenylalanine or tryptophan ends this CDR3, so it is likely a read error. The chain employs TRBV12-3 or TRBV12-4 and TRBJ2-1, with D possibly being TRBD2 (5 bases). The CDR3 is made up of 15 amino acids. Here the CDR3 DNA reads TGTGCCAGCAGTCGCCACGAGCGGATTTACAATGGGCAGTTCCTC. Translating it yields CASSRHERIYNGQFL.

With regard to this clonotype: A much larger clone sits a single nucleotide away, making a read error possible. The CDR3 bases are TGCAGCGTTGGGTGGGTTTTTGACCCAGGGCATGAGCAGTCCTTC. Translated: CSVGWVFDPGHEQSF. J is TRBJ2-1 and V is TRBV29-1, with D perhaps TRBD1 (5 bases). CDR3 size: 15 residues. Germline V gives CDR1 SQVTM, CDR2 ANQGSEA.

The chain joins TRBV30 to TRBJ1-6; D call uncertain. V gave up 4 bases and J gave up 10 bases, with 14 bases separating them. The length of the CDR3 is 13 residues. Germline V gene sequence: CDR1 GTSNPN, CDR2 SVGIG (reference sequence). The CDR3 reads CAWNVNGRSPLHF. In DNA, the CDR3 is TGTGCCTGGAATGTAAACGGACGCTCACCCCTCCACTTT.

This sequence joins TRBV6-5 and TRBJ2-7; TRBD1 matches 7 bases. This CDR3 comprises 14 residues. The trim removed 6 bases at V and 2 bases at J, leaving 7 bases unmatched. Germline assignment: CDR1 MNHEY and CDR2 SVGAGI. CDR3 amino acids: CASRRDRVTYEQYF. The CDR3, as DNA: TGTGCCAGCAGACGTGACAGGGTGACCTACGAGCAGTACTTC.

The sample holds one count of this clonotype. An end of the junction differs from the germline gene, which may be a read error. V usage is TRBV12-3 or TRBV12-4 and J usage is TRBJ2-3, with 12 bases identical to TRBD2. The CDR3 has 17 residues. CDR3 DNA sequence: TGTGACAGCAGAAAAAACACCGGACTAGCGGGATCAGATACGCAGTATTTT. Protein sequence: CDSRKNTGLAGSDTQYF.

As for this clonotype: Possible read error: a much larger clone is one base away. This chain connects TRBV6-5 to TRBJ2-5, with D possibly being TRBD1 or TRBD2 (5 bases each). CDR1 is MNHEY and CDR2 is SVGAGI in the germline V gene. This CDR3 is 14 amino acids long. The CDR3 loop reads CSSRGLNPGETQYF. The CDR3 nucleotides are TGTTCCAGCAGAGGACTCAATCCAGGGGAGACCCAGTACTTC.